These 25 T cell receptor beta chains share one sample of origin, sequenced in a study of blood T cell repertoires in COVID-19. Some clones are missing from TCRdb's copy, which holds only in-frame ones; the method was immunoSEQ multiplex PCR. The sample lists approximately 180,000 clones; 80% to 95% were seen once. The sample comprised peripheral blood. Every receptor here comes from a man between 50 and 59 years old with acute or convalescent COVID-19.

The chain carries TRBV19 and TRBJ2-7; TRBD2 matches at 8 bases. CDR1 LNHDA and CDR2 SQIVND come from the germline V gene (reference sequence). CDR3 length: 15 residues. Trimming at V came to 6 bases and at J to 2 bases, leaving 9 bases not matched to a gene. The CDR3 DNA follows: TGTGCCAGTAGCCAAGAGACTAGCGCGACCTACGAGCAGTACTTC. Its translation: CASSQETSATYEQYF.

There are a few counts of this clone. The rearrangement uses TRBV7-6 and TRBJ1-4, with TRBD1 as a possible D gene (5 bases). V lost 3 bases and J lost 3, with 14 bases in between. The germline gives CDR1 SGHVS, CDR2 FNYEAQ. The CDR3 runs 16 residues. Here the CDR3 reads CASSLNPGLSNEKLFF. The CDR3 coding sequence is TGTGCCAGCAGCTTGAACCCAGGGTTGTCTAATGAAAAACTGTTTTTT.

This clone came up once. This chain connects TRBV18 to TRBJ2-4; TRBD1 agrees at 7 bases. This CDR3 spans 14 amino acids. With 3 bases clipped from V and 10 bases from J, the junction kept 9 bases outside the gene matches. Germline lookup yields CDR1 KGHSH and CDR2 LQKENI. Here the CDR3 reads CASSPPGQSYIQYF. Written as DNA, the CDR3 is TGTGCCAGCTCACCCCCGGGACAGAGCTATATTCAGTACTTC.

This sequence joins TRBV12-5 and TRBJ2-2; D is perhaps TRBD1 (6 bases). Trimming stripped 4 bases from V and 4 bases from J, with 10 bases between. CDR3 length: 14 residues. The germline gives CDR1 LGHNT, CDR2 FRNRAP. The CDR3, as DNA: TGTGCTAGTGGTTCGCAGACAGGCACCGGGGAGCTGTTTTTT. Amino acids: CASGSQTGTGELFF.

A single count supports this clone. This sequence joins TRBV7-9 and TRBJ1-1; tentative D call: TRBD1 (6 bases). Looked up from germline, CDR1 is SEHNR and CDR2 is FQNEAQ (reference sequence). The CDR3 length is 14 residues. V dropped 3 bases and J dropped 5 bases, with 13 bases sitting between them. CDR3 sequence: CASSFFEGGTEAFF. CDR3 DNA: TGTGCCAGCAGCTTTTTTGAGGGGGGGACTGAAGCTTTCTTT.

The V and J genes are TRBV29-1 and TRBJ2-4; 7 bases are shared with TRBD1. Germline CDR1 SQVTM, CDR2 ANQGSEA. The CDR3 is made up of 16 amino acids. Trimming took 0 bases from V and 0 from J; bases not matched to a gene: 5. Here the CDR3 reads CSVEELGGKAKNIQYF. The CDR3 region has the DNA TGCAGCGTTGAAGAGTTAGGGGGCAAAGCCAAAAACATTCAGTACTTC.

This chain connects TRBV10-3 to TRBJ2-1; D is unresolved. Germline V lookup: CDR1 ENHRY, CDR2 SYGVKD. The ends were cut back, 0 bases at V and 0 bases at J, with 12 bases in the middle. The CDR3 extends over 17 amino acids. CDR3 sequence reads: CAISESWRSSSYNEQFF. DNA for the CDR3: TGTGCCATCAGTGAGTCTTGGCGGTCAAGCTCCTACAATGAGCAGTTCTTC.

The rearrangement uses TRBV6-2 or TRBV6-3 and TRBJ1-5; a possible D gene is TRBD1 (5 bases). This CDR3 is built from 15 residues. From germline, CDR1 is MNHEY and CDR2 SVGEGT. The V end lost 0 bases, the J end lost 6 bases, and 12 bases lay between the germline ends. CDR3 sequence reads: CASSYSGAPTQPQHF. In DNA, the CDR3 is TGTGCCAGCAGTTACTCAGGGGCGCCCACTCAGCCCCAGCATTTT.

The chain links TRBV19 to TRBJ2-7, with D perhaps TRBD1 (6 bases). The germline CDR1 and CDR2 sequences are LNHDA and SQIVND (reference sequence). Trimming stripped 5 bases from V and 0 bases from J, with 14 bases between. This CDR3 comprises 15 residues. DNA for the CDR3: TGTGCCAGTAGTCCCGCAGGGGCGGCCTCCTACGAGCAGTACTTC. Its protein product is CASSPAGAASYEQYF.

This sequence joins TRBV19 and TRBJ2-1; 9 bases fit TRBD1. Trimming took 2 bases from V and 5 from J; bases not matched to a gene: 7. This CDR3 has 16 amino acids. Germline CDR1 is LNHDA and CDR2 is SQIVND (reference sequence). DNA for the CDR3: TGTGCCAGTAGTATACCGGGACAGGGCCTAAACAATGAGCAGTTCTTC. It specifies CASSIPGQGLNNEQFF.

The V and J genes are TRBV12-5 and TRBJ2-1; TRBD2 matches at 7 bases. This CDR3 is 18 amino acids long. CDR1 is LGHNT and CDR2 is FRNRAP in the germline V gene. The V and J ends lost 0 bases and 1 base, in that order; junction bases with no gene match: 9. CDR3 sequence (DNA): TGTGCTAGTGGTTTGGTACAGGATGGGACTACATCCTACAATGAGCAGTTCTTC. Its translation is CASGLVQDGTTSYNEQFF.

A single count supports this clone. The chain links TRBV27 to TRBJ1-4; no clear D. V lost 3 bases and J 5 bases, leaving 10 bases between the germline ends. This CDR3 is built from 14 residues. Germline CDR1 and CDR2: MNHEY and SMNVEV (reference sequence). The CDR3 is CASSLGSLNEKLFF. CDR3 in DNA: TGTGCCAGCAGTTTGGGCAGCTTGAATGAAAAACTGTTTTTT.

The chain joins TRBV4-2 to TRBJ1-2; 9 nucleotides agree with TRBD1. Germline CDR1 is LGHNA and CDR2 is YNFKEQ. The CDR3 extends over 15 amino acids. V was pared by 4 bases and J by 7 bases, with 10 bases of the junction left unmatched. DNA of the CDR3: TGTGCCAGCAGCCCCCGGGATCCGGGACAGGGTGGCTACACCTTC. This codes for CASSPRDPGQGGYTF.

The CDR3 region has the DNA TGTGCCAGCAGCTTAGCGGGACAGTCAAGAGATACCCAGTACTTC. Its protein is CASSLAGQSRDTQYF. This sequence joins TRBV7-2 and TRBJ2-5, with 7 bases matching TRBD1. The germline gives CDR1 SGHTA, CDR2 FQGNSA. The CDR3 covers 15 residues. V shed 0 bases and J 8 bases; nucleotides not matched to a gene: 9. Drawing the rest from reference TRBV7-2 and TRBJ2-5, the complete variable domain is GAGVSQSPSNKVTEKGKDVELRCDPISGHTALYWYRQSLGQGLEFLIYFQGNSAPDKSGLPSDRFSAERTGGSVSTLTIQRTQQEDSAVYLCASSLAGQSRDTQYFGPGTRLLVL.

The chain is built from TRBV6-1 and TRBJ2-3; D gene ambiguous. The CDR3 has 15 residues. Looked up from germline, CDR1 is MNHNS and CDR2 is SASEGT. The V end lost 0 bases, the J end lost 6 bases, and 13 bases lay between the germline ends. The CDR3 nucleotides read TGTGCCAGCAGTGAAGCGCAGGTCGGAAAGGATACGCAGTATTTT. The encoded protein is CASSEAQVGKDTQYF.

The chain's CDR3 is CASSPGQGVGEQYV. The CDR3, as DNA: TGTGCCAGCTCACCAGGACAGGGTGTAGGCGAGCAGTACGTC. The chain carries TRBV18 and TRBJ2-7; 8 bases map to TRBD1. There are 14 residues in the CDR3. J gave up 6 bases and V 2 bases, and 6 bases lay outside the gene matches. Germline V gives CDR1 KGHSH, CDR2 LQKENI.

The chain combines TRBV12-3 or TRBV12-4 with TRBJ2-1; the match to TRBD1 covers 7 bases. V shed 4 bases and J 7 bases; nucleotides not matched to a gene: 4. The CDR3 consists of 13 residues. The CDR3 protein is CASSSQGWNEQFF. The CDR3 DNA is TGTGCCAGCAGTTCACAGGGGTGGAATGAGCAGTTCTTC.

The chain recombines TRBV5-1 with TRBJ2-7; 9 bases align to TRBD1. In germline, CDR1 is SGHRS, CDR2 YFSETQ. The CDR3 consists of 14 residues. J lost 0 bases, V lost 5 bases, and 3 bases had no gene match. The DNA of the CDR3 is TGCGCCAGCAGGGGACAGGGCGACTCCTACGAGCAGTACTTC. Translation gives CASRGQGDSYEQYF. Full variable domain (rest looked up from reference TRBV5-1 and TRBJ2-7): KAGVTQTPRYLIKTRGQQVTLSCSPISGHRSVSWYQQTPGQGLQFLFEYFSETQRNKGNFPGRFSGRQFSNSRSEMNVSTLELGDSALYLCASRGQGDSYEQYFGPGTRLTVT.

The rearrangement uses TRBV7-9 and TRBJ1-2; D gene uncertain. Germline V gene lookup returns CDR1 SEHNR and CDR2 FQNEAQ (reference sequence). CDR3 size: 12 residues. V lost 5 bases to trimming and J lost 6 bases, with 10 bases between them. The CDR3 DNA reads TGTGCCAGCAGCATTGACAACCATGGCTACACCTTC. It encodes CASSIDNHGYTF.

This chain links TRBV3-1 (or the pseudogene TRBV3-2) with TRBJ2-2; tentative D call: TRBD2 (6 bases). V was cut by 4 bases and J by 2 bases, with 20 bases left in between. CDR3 length: 18 amino acids. Germline V gene data show CDR1 as LGHDT and CDR2 as YNNKEL (reference sequence). The DNA of the CDR3 is TGTGCCAGCAGCCGAGGGAAGACAGAAGCGGGCAACACCGGGGAGCTGTTTTTT. Its protein product is CASSRGKTEAGNTGELFF.

This rearrangement joins TRBV1 to TRBJ2-5; no DNA check was done on the table's D call, TRBD2. TRBV1 is an annotated pseudogene. The CDR3 runs 16 residues. In nucleotides, the CDR3 is TGCACCAGCAGCCCGGCGCGGCTCCTGTACCAAGAGACCCAGTACTTC. Translated, it gives CTSSPARLLYQETQYF.

J is TRBJ2-2 and V is TRBV5-6, with 7 bases lining up with TRBD2. Germline CDR1 and CDR2: SGHDT and YYEEEE. The CDR3 sequence is 16 residues long. The J segment lost 2 bases and the V segment lost 1 base, leaving 5 bases of the junction unmatched. In DNA form, the CDR3 reads TGTGCCAGCAGCTTGTGGGGCGGGGGAAACACCGGGGAGCTGTTTTTT. The encoded protein is CASSLWGGGNTGELFF. The full variable domain, its missing parts supplied by reference TRBV5-6 and TRBJ2-2, is DAGVTQSPTHLIKTRGQQVTLRCSPKSGHDTVSWYQQALGQGPQFIFQYYEEEERQRGNFPDRFSGHQFPNYSSELNVNALLLGDSALYLCASSLWGGGNTGELFFGEGSRLTVL.

The chain uses TRBV5-4 and TRBJ1-1; D gene unclear. The germline V and J ends were trimmed by 1 base and 3 bases, with 7 bases remaining between them. The germline V gene encodes CDR1 SGHNT and CDR2 YYREEE (reference sequence). This CDR3 is built from 13 residues. CDR3 nucleotides: TGTGCCAGCAGCTTGTTCGGGGACACTGAAGCTTTCTTT. Translated, it gives CASSLFGDTEAFF.

This chain joins TRBV19 and TRBJ2-7; 8 nucleotides agree with TRBD2. From germline, CDR1 is LNHDA and CDR2 SQIVND (reference sequence). With 9 bases clipped from V and 6 bases from J, the junction kept 10 bases outside the gene matches. CDR3 length: 13 amino acids. CDR3 sequence reads: CASKPGTSSEQYF. The CDR3 DNA sequence: TGTGCCAGCAAACCCGGGACTAGTAGCGAGCAGTACTTC.

This rearrangement joins TRBV11-2 to TRBJ2-2; 9 bases line up with TRBD2. Trimming cost V 2 bases and J 4 bases; bases outside gene matches: 5. The CDR3 length is 16 residues. Germline V gives CDR1 SGHAT, CDR2 FQNNGV. DNA of the CDR3: TGTGCCAGCAGCTTATATAGCGGGAGTCCCACCGGGGAGCTGTTTTTT. It is translated as CASSLYSGSPTGELFF.